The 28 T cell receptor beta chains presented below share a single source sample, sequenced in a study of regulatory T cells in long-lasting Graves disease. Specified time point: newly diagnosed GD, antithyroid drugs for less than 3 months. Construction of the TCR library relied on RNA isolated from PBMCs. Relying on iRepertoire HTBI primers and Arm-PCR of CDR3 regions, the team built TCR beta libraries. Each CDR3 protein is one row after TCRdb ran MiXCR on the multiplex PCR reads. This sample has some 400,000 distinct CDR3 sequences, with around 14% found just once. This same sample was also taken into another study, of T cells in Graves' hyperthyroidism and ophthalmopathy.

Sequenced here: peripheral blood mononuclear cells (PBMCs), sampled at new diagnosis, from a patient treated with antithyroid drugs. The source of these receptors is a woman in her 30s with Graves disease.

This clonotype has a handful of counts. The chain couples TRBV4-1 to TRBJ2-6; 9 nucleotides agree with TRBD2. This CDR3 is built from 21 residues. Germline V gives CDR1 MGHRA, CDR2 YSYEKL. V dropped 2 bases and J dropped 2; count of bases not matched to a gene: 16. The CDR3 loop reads CASSQLGIASGTLTGANVLTF. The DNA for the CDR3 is TGCGCCAGCAGCCAACTAGGGATCGCTAGCGGGACGTTAACTGGGGCCAACGTCCTGACTTTC.

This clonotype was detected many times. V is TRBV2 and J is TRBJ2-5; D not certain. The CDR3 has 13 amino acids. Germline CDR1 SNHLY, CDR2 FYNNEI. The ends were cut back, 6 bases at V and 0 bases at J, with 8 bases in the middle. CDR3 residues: CASRTMYQETQYF. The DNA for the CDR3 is TGTGCCAGCAGAACAATGTACCAAGAGACCCAGTACTTC.

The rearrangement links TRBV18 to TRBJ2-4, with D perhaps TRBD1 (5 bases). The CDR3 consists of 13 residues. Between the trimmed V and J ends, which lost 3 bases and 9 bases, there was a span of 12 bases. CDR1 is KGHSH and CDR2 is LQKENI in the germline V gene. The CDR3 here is CASSPIREGIQYF. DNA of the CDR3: TGTGCCAGCTCACCTATCAGGGAAGGCATTCAGTACTTC.

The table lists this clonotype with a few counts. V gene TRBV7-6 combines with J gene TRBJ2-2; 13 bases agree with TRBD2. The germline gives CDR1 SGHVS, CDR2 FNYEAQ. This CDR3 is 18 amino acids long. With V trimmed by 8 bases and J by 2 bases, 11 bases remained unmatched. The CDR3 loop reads CASRKGLAGPLNTGELFF. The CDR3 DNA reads TGTGCCAGCCGCAAGGGACTAGCGGGACCCCTAAACACCGGGGAGCTGTTTTTT.

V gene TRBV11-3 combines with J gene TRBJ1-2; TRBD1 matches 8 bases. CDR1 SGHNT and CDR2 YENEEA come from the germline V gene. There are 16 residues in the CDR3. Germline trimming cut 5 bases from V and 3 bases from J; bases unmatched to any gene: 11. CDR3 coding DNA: TGTGCCAGCAGCGGCCGGGACAGGACCGGCGACTATGGCTACACCTTC. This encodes CASSGRDRTGDYGYTF.

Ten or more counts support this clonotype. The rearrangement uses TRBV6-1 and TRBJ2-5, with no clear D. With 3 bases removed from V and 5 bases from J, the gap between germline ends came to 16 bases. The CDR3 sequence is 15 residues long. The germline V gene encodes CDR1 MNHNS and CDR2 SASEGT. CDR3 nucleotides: TGTGCCAGCAGTGATCCCTACCTCCTCGGGGAGACCCAGTACTTC. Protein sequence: CASSDPYLLGETQYF.

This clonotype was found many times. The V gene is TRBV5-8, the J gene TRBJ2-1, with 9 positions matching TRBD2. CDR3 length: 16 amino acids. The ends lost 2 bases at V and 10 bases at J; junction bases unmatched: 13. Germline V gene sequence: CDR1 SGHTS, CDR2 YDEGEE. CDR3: CASSFPPGGRAVEQFF. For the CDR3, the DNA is TGTGCCAGCAGCTTCCCCCCTGGCGGGAGGGCCGTAGAGCAGTTCTTC.

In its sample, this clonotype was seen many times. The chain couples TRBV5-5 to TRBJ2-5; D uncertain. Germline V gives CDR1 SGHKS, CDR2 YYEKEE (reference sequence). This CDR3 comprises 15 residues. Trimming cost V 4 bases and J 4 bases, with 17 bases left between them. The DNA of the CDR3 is TGTGCCAGCAGCGCTGCCCCAGGTCTTGGAGAGACCCAGTACTTC. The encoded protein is CASSAAPGLGETQYF.

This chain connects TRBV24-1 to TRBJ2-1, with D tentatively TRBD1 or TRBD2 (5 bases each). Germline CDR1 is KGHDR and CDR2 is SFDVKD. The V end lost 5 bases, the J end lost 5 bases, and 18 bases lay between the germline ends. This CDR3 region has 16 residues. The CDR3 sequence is CATSGAGDLNNNEQFF. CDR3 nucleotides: TGTGCCACCAGTGGTGCTGGGGACCTCAACAACAATGAGCAGTTCTTC.

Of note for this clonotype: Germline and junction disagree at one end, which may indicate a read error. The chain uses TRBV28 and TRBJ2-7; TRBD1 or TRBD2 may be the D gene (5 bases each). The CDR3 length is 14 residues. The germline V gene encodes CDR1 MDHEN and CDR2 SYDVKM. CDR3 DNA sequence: TGTGCCAGCAGTACCCCGGGACCGAGATACGAGCGGTACTTC. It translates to CASSTPGPRYERYF.

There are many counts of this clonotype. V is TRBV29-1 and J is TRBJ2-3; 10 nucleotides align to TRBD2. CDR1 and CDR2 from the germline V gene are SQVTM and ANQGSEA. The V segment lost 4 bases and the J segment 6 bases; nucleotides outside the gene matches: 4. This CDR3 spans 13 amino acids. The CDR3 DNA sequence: TGCAGCGTTGCAGCGGGAGGGCGGGATACGCAGTATTTT. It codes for CSVAAGGRDTQYF.

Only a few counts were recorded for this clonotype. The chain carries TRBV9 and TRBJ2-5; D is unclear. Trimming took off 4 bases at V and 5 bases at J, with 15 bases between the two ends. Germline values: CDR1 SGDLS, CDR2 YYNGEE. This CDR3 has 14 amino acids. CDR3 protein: CASSTPGHGETQYF. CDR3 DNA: TGTGCCAGCAGCACCCCCGGGCATGGGGAGACCCAGTACTTC.

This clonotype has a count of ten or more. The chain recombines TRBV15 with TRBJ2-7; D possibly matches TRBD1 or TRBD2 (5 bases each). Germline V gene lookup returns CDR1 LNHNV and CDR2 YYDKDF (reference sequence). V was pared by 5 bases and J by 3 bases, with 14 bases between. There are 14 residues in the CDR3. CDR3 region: CATSVYAGSYEQYF. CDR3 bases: TGTGCCACCAGCGTATACGCAGGGAGCTACGAGCAGTACTTC.

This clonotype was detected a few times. The CDR3 DNA reads TGTGCCAGCAGCCAAGAGGTGGTCTCGGAGACCCAGTACTTC. It encodes CASSQEVVSETQYF. The genes are TRBV3-1 and TRBJ2-5; D ambiguous. The V gene's germline CDR1 is LGHDT and CDR2 YNNKEL (reference sequence). The CDR3 contains 14 residues. V lost 0 bases, J lost 5 bases, and 10 bases lay in between.

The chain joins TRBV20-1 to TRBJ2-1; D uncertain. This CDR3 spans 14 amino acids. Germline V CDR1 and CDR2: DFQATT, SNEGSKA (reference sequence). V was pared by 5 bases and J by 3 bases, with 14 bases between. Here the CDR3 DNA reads TGCAGTGCTCAGAGAAGGGTACACTACAATGAGCAGTTCTTC. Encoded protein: CSAQRRVHYNEQFF.

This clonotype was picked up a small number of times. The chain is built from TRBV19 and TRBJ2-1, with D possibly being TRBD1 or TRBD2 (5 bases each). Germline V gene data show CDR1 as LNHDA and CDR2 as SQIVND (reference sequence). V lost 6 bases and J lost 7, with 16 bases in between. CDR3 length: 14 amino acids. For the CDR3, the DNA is TGTGCCAGTAGCACCCGGGGCCTCGGGAATGAGCAGTTCTTC. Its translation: CASSTRGLGNEQFF.

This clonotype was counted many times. The CDR3 reads CASSSPLAGAVIQYF. The CDR3 DNA sequence: TGTGCCAGCAGTTCGCCTTTAGCGGGTGCGGTCATTCAGTACTTC. V is TRBV28 and J is TRBJ2-4; 7 bases line up with TRBD2. The germline CDR1 and CDR2 sequences are MDHEN and SYDVKM. This CDR3 is 15 amino acids long. V lost 4 bases, J lost 9 bases, and 12 bases stayed unmatched. Complete variable domain (other parts from reference TRBV28 and TRBJ2-4): DVKVTQSSRYLVKRTGEKVFLECVQDMDHENMFWYRQDPGLGLRLIYFSYDVKMKEKGDIPEGYSVSREKKERFSLILESASTNQTSMYLCASSSPLAGAVIQYFGAGTRLSVL.

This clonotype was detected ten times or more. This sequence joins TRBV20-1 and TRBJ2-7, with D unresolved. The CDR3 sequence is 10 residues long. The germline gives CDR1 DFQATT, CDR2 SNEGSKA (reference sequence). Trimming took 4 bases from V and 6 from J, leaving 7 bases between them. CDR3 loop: CSATLSEQYF. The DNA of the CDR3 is TGCAGTGCTACCCTTAGCGAGCAGTACTTC.

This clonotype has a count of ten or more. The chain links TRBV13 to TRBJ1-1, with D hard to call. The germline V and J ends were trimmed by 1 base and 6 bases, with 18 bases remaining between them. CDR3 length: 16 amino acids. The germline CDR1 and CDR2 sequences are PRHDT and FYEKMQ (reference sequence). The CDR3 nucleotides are TGTGCCAGCAGCTTAGACTTGTTTCGGGGTAAACCTGAAGCTTTCTTT. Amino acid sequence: CASSLDLFRGKPEAFF. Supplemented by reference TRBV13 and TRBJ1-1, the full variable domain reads AAGVIQSPRHLIKEKRETATLKCYPIPRHDTVYWYQQGPGQDPQFLISFYEKMQSDKGSIPDRFSAQQFSDYHSELNMSSLELGDSALYFCASSLDLFRGKPEAFFGQGTRLTVV.

The CDR3 DNA sequence: TGCAGTGCTAGTCTGACCGGGGGGGAAAAACTGTTTTTT. Amino acid sequence: CSASLTGGEKLFF. The rearrangement joins TRBV20-1 to TRBJ1-4; the D gene is possibly TRBD1 (5 bases). CDR1 is DFQATT, CDR2 SNEGSKA, per germline (reference sequence). The CDR3 totals 13 residues. The V end was cut by 3 bases, the J end by 8 bases, with 13 bases between.

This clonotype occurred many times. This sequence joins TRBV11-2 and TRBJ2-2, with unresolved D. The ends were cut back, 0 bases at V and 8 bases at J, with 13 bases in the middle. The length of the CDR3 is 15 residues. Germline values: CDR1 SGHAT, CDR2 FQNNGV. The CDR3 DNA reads TGTGCCAGCAGCTTAGATCAGCTGCTGGGGGGGGAGCTGTTTTTT. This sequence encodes CASSLDQLLGGELFF. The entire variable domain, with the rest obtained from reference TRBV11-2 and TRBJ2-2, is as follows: EAGVAQSPRYKIIEKRQSVAFWCNPISGHATLYWYQQILGQGPKLLIQFQNNGVVDDSQLPKDRFSAERLKGVDSTLKIQPAKLEDSAVYLCASSLDQLLGGELFFGEGSRLTVL.

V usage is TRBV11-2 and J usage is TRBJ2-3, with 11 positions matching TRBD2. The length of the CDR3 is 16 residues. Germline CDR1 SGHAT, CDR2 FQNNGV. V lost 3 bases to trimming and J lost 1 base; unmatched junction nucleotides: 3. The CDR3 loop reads CASSFQGLAGTDTQYF. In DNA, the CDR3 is TGTGCCAGCAGCTTCCAGGGACTAGCGGGCACAGATACGCAGTATTTT. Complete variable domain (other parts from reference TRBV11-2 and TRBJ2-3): EAGVAQSPRYKIIEKRQSVAFWCNPISGHATLYWYQQILGQGPKLLIQFQNNGVVDDSQLPKDRFSAERLKGVDSTLKIQPAKLEDSAVYLCASSFQGLAGTDTQYFGPGTRLTVL.

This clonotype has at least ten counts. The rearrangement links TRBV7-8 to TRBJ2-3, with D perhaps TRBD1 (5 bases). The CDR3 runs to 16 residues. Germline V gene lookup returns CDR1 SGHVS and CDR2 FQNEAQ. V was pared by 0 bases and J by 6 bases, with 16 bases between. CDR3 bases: TGTGCCAGCAGCTTAGCAAGGGGCGGCGGATCCGATACGCAGTATTTT. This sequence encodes CASSLARGGGSDTQYF.

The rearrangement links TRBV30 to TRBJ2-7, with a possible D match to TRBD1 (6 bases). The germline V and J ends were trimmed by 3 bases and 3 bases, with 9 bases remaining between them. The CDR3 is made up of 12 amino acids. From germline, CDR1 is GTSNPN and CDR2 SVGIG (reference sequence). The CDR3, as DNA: TGTGCCTGGAGGGGACACGGCTACGAGCAGTACTTC. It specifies CAWRGHGYEQYF. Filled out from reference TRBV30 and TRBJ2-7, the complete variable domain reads SQTIHQWPATLVQPVGSPLSLECTVEGTSNPNLYWYRQAAGRGLQLLFYSVGIGQISSEVPQNLSASRPQDRQFILSSKKLLLSDSGFYLCAWRGHGYEQYFGPGTRLTVT.

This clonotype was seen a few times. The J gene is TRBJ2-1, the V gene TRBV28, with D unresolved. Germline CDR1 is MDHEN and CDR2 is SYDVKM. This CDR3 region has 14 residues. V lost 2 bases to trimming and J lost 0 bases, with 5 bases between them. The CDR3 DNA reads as TGTGCCAGCAGTTTACCAGACTCCTACAATGAGCAGTTCTTC. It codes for CASSLPDSYNEQFF. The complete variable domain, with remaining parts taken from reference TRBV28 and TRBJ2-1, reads DVKVTQSSRYLVKRTGEKVFLECVQDMDHENMFWYRQDPGLGLRLIYFSYDVKMKEKGDIPEGYSVSREKKERFSLILESASTNQTSMYLCASSLPDSYNEQFFGPGTRLTVL.

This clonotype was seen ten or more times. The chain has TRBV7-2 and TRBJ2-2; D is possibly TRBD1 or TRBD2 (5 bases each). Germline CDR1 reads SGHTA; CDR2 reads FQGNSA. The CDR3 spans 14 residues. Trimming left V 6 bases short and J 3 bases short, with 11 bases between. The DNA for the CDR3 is TGTGCCAGCAGTGCCTCGGGGCACACCGGGGAGCTGTTTTTT. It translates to CASSASGHTGELFF.

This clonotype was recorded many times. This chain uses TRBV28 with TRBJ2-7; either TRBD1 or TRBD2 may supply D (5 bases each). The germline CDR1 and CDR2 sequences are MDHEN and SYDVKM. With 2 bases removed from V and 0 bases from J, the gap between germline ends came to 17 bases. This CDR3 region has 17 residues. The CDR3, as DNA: TGTGCCAGCAGTTTAAAGGTAGTGGGGGTCAGCTCCTACGAGCAGTACTTC. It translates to CASSLKVVGVSSYEQYF.

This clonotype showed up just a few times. Here the CDR3 reads CASSPGGLAGVRSYEQYF. In DNA, the CDR3 is TGTGCCAGCTCACCAGGGGGACTAGCGGGAGTAAGGTCCTACGAGCAGTACTTC. This chain connects TRBV18 to TRBJ2-7; 14 bases agree with TRBD2. Trimming cost V 2 bases and J 1 base; bases outside gene matches: 7. The CDR3 runs to 18 residues. In germline, CDR1 is KGHSH, CDR2 LQKENI.